This TCR beta chain was retrieved from a study of OX40 agonist ivuxolimab in advanced cancers. Study-wide results and caveats: Expanded peripheral T cells had an undetermined antigen specificity. Clonal expansion was seen in CD4+ and CD8+ blood T cells by week 6 at 0.1 to 3.0 mg/kg.

Losses at the gene ends were 4 bases for V and 4 bases for J; bases not matched to a gene: 7. Germline V gene lookup returns CDR1 SGHRS and CDR2 YFSETQ. The CDR3 has 15 residues. About this clone itself: The antigen is undetermined.

The data were produced by immunoSEQ multiplex PCR, yet TCRdb's version contains in-frame clones alone and is incomplete. Of under 45,000 clones in the sample, roughly 69% were seen once. This chain links TRBV5-1 with TRBJ2-3; 9 bases fit TRBD1. This receptor was obtained from an adult with an advanced solid tumor such as melanoma, head and neck, liver or kidney cancer. Material: CD4+ or CD8+ T cells sorted from blood, obtained in a trial of the OX40 agonist ivuxolimab. The CDR3 region is CASSTHRGRSDTQYF. In DNA form, the CDR3 reads TGCGCCAGCAGCACTCACAGGGGGCGTTCAGATACGCAGTATTTT.